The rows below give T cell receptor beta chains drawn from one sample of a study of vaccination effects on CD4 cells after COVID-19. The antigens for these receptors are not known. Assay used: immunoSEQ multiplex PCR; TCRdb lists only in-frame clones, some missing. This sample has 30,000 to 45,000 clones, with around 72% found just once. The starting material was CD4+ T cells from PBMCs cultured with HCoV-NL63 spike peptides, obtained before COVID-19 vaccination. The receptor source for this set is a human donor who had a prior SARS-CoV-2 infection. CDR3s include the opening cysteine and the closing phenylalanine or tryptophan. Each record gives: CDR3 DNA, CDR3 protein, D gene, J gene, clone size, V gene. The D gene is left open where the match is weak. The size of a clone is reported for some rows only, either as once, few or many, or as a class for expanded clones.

cdr3_nt: TGCGCCAGCAGTTTCAACAGACAGGGGGCGGCCACCGGGGAGCTGTTTTTT; cdr3_aa: CASSFNRQGAATGELFF; d_call: TRBD1; j_call: TRBJ2-2; clone_size: .; v_call: TRBV5-1
cdr3_nt: TGTGCCCACGCGAGGAGTCTAAACAATGAGCAGTTCTTC; cdr3_aa: CAHARSLNNEQFF; d_call: .; j_call: TRBJ2-1; clone_size: .; v_call: TRBV6-6
cdr3_nt: TGTGCCAGCAGCGGAAATATGAACACTGAAGCTTTCTTT; cdr3_aa: CASSGNMNTEAFF; d_call: .; j_call: TRBJ1-1; clone_size: few; v_call: TRBV7-9
cdr3_nt: TGTGCCAGCAGTTTGACTAGCGGGAGGACCTACAATGAGCAGTTCTTC; cdr3_aa: CASSLTSGRTYNEQFF; d_call: TRBD2; j_call: TRBJ2-1; clone_size: .; v_call: TRBV27
cdr3_nt: TGTGCCAGCAGCTTAGGGCCGGGACAGGGGGCATTTGAGCAGTTCTTC; cdr3_aa: CASSLGPGQGAFEQFF; d_call: TRBD1; j_call: TRBJ2-1; clone_size: .; v_call: TRBV7-9
cdr3_nt: TGTGCCAGCAGTGAAATAGACAGGCGGGGGGGCGGCTATCAGTTCTTC; cdr3_aa: CASSEIDRRGGGYQFF; d_call: TRBD2; j_call: TRBJ2-1; clone_size: .; v_call: TRBV2
cdr3_nt: TGTGCTAGCAGCCCGAGCGAGACTGCTGAGCAGTTCTTC; cdr3_aa: CASSPSETAEQFF; d_call: .; j_call: TRBJ2-1; clone_size: .; v_call: TRBV7-7
cdr3_nt: TGTGCCATCAGTGAGGTATCTTGGACAGGACAAGGTGAAAAACTGTTTTTT; cdr3_aa: CAISEVSWTGQGEKLFF; d_call: TRBD1; j_call: TRBJ1-4; clone_size: once; v_call: TRBV10-3
cdr3_nt: TGCAGTGCTAGTGGACGCCCGGGAAGAGACAATGAGCAGTTCTTC; cdr3_aa: CSASGRPGRDNEQFF; d_call: .; j_call: TRBJ2-1; clone_size: .; v_call: TRBV20-1
cdr3_nt: TGTGCCATCAGTGCCAGCGGAGGAACGAGCACAGATACGCAGTATTTT; cdr3_aa: CAISASGGTSTDTQYF; d_call: .; j_call: TRBJ2-3; clone_size: .; v_call: TRBV10-3
cdr3_nt: TGTGCCAGCAGCCTTCGACTAGGCGTGTCCTACAATGAGCAGTTCTTC; cdr3_aa: CASSLRLGVSYNEQFF; d_call: .; j_call: TRBJ2-1; clone_size: .; v_call: TRBV7-2
cdr3_nt: TGCGCCAGCAGTCAACCGAAGCGGGACAGCCTTAGCAATCAGCCCCAGCATTTT; cdr3_aa: CASSQPKRDSLSNQPQHF; d_call: TRBD1; j_call: TRBJ1-5; clone_size: .; v_call: TRBV23-1
cdr3_nt: TGTGCCAGCACCATCTCGCCAGGGATGACAGATACGCAGTATTTT; cdr3_aa: CASTISPGMTDTQYF; d_call: .; j_call: TRBJ2-3; clone_size: .; v_call: TRBV5-6
cdr3_nt: TGTGCCAGCAGCGATCAGCCGTGGAATGAGCAGTTCTTC; cdr3_aa: CASSDQPWNEQFF; d_call: .; j_call: TRBJ2-1; clone_size: .; v_call: TRBV7-3
cdr3_nt: TGTGCCAGCATCTGGGACAGGGTTAGCACTGAAGCTTTCTTT; cdr3_aa: CASIWDRVSTEAFF; d_call: TRBD1; j_call: TRBJ1-1; clone_size: few; v_call: TRBV2
cdr3_nt: TGCGCCAGCACACCGGAGCGACAGGGGAACACTGAAGCTTTCTTT; cdr3_aa: CASTPERQGNTEAFF; d_call: TRBD1; j_call: TRBJ1-1; clone_size: .; v_call: TRBV5-1
cdr3_nt: TGTGCCAGCAGCTTTTTAACGGGCGGGGCTGGCTACACCTTC; cdr3_aa: CASSFLTGGAGYTF; d_call: .; j_call: TRBJ1-2; clone_size: .; v_call: TRBV5-4
cdr3_nt: TGTGCCAGCAGCCAACCTGGCGCTGAAGCTTTCTTT; cdr3_aa: CASSQPGAEAFF; d_call: .; j_call: TRBJ1-1; clone_size: .; v_call: TRBV3-1/TRBV3-2
cdr3_nt: TGTGCCAGCAGTTTATCTTCCGGTACTTGGCAGTACTTC; cdr3_aa: CASSLSSGTWQYF; d_call: .; j_call: TRBJ2-7; clone_size: few; v_call: TRBV27
cdr3_nt: TGTGCCTTAAGCGGTAGTCTAGAGTACAATGAGCAGTTCTTC; cdr3_aa: CALSGSLEYNEQFF; d_call: .; j_call: TRBJ2-1; clone_size: medium-sized; v_call: TRBV30
cdr3_nt: TGTGCCAGCCTCAACGGGCGGGAGTTCACCGGGGAGCTGTTTTTT; cdr3_aa: CASLNGREFTGELFF; d_call: TRBD2; j_call: TRBJ2-2; clone_size: few; v_call: TRBV7-2
cdr3_nt: TGTGCTAGCAGCCCAGGACAGTTCACAGATACGCAGTATTTT; cdr3_aa: CASSPGQFTDTQYF; d_call: .; j_call: TRBJ2-3; clone_size: .; v_call: TRBV7-7
cdr3_nt: TGTGCCAGCAGCCGCTCGTTAGGGACGAACACCGGGGAGCTGTTTTTT; cdr3_aa: CASSRSLGTNTGELFF; d_call: .; j_call: TRBJ2-2; clone_size: once; v_call: TRBV5-4
cdr3_nt: TGTGCCAGCAGCTTCGGACTAGCAGTCACCGGGGAGCTGTTTTTT; cdr3_aa: CASSFGLAVTGELFF; d_call: TRBD2; j_call: TRBJ2-2; clone_size: .; v_call: TRBV13
cdr3_nt: TGTGCCAGTAGTACGACGTGGGTAAACGAAAAACTGTTTTTT; cdr3_aa: CASSTTWVNEKLFF; d_call: .; j_call: TRBJ1-4; clone_size: few; v_call: TRBV19
cdr3_nt: TGTGCCAGCAGTGATCGGGACAGGGTTTTCGTGAATTCACCCCTCCACTTT; cdr3_aa: CASSDRDRVFVNSPLHF; d_call: TRBD1; j_call: TRBJ1-6; clone_size: few; v_call: TRBV25-1
cdr3_nt: TGTGCCAGCAGCTCCGGAGAGACCCAGTACTTC; cdr3_aa: CASSSGETQYF; d_call: .; j_call: TRBJ2-5; clone_size: .; v_call: TRBV3-1/TRBV3-2
cdr3_nt: TGTGCCAGTAGCCCGAGAACAGGCTACAATGAGCAGTTCTTC; cdr3_aa: CASSPRTGYNEQFF; d_call: .; j_call: TRBJ2-1; clone_size: .; v_call: TRBV19
cdr3_nt: TGTGCCACCATTCGTACGGGCGGAGAGACCCAGTACTTC; cdr3_aa: CATIRTGGETQYF; d_call: .; j_call: TRBJ2-5; clone_size: few; v_call: TRBV7-9
cdr3_nt: TGTGCCATCAGTGAGCGCATGGGGCGGGGAGGGTATTGGTATGAGCAGTTCTTC; cdr3_aa: CAISERMGRGGYWYEQFF; d_call: TRBD2; j_call: TRBJ2-1; clone_size: .; v_call: TRBV10-3
cdr3_nt: TGTGCCAGCAGCCAAAGTTCGGGGGCGGCAGAGACCCAGTACTTC; cdr3_aa: CASSQSSGAAETQYF; d_call: .; j_call: TRBJ2-5; clone_size: .; v_call: TRBV7-2
cdr3_nt: TGTGCCAGCAGCCAAGTCGCGATAGTTTGGGTGACCCAGTACTTC; cdr3_aa: CASSQVAIVWVTQYF; d_call: .; j_call: TRBJ2-5; clone_size: .; v_call: TRBV3-1/TRBV3-2
cdr3_nt: TGTGCCAGCAGCCGTAGCGGGGCCAGCTCCTACGAGCAGTACTTC; cdr3_aa: CASSRSGASSYEQYF; d_call: TRBD2; j_call: TRBJ2-7; clone_size: .; v_call: TRBV5-5
cdr3_nt: TGTGCCAGCAGCTTAACAAAGCGGGAGGTCGAGCAGTACTTC; cdr3_aa: CASSLTKREVEQYF; d_call: TRBD2; j_call: TRBJ2-7; clone_size: few; v_call: TRBV7-2
cdr3_nt: TGTGCCAGCAGCATAGCGGGAGTGTCCTACAATGAGCAGTTCTTC; cdr3_aa: CASSIAGVSYNEQFF; d_call: TRBD2; j_call: TRBJ2-1; clone_size: .; v_call: TRBV7-3
cdr3_nt: TGTGCCACCAGCCCACGGACAGCCCAAGAGACCCAGTACTTC; cdr3_aa: CATSPRTAQETQYF; d_call: .; j_call: TRBJ2-5; clone_size: few; v_call: TRBV15
cdr3_nt: TGTGCCAGCAGCCTTAGCGGGAGGTACGAGAATTCCACAGATACGCAGTATTTT; cdr3_aa: CASSLSGRYENSTDTQYF; d_call: TRBD2; j_call: TRBJ2-3; clone_size: .; v_call: TRBV11-3
cdr3_nt: TGTGCCAGCAGTCGGGACAGGGTGGTTAATCAGCCCCAGCATTTT; cdr3_aa: CASSRDRVVNQPQHF; d_call: TRBD1; j_call: TRBJ1-5; clone_size: .; v_call: TRBV6-5
cdr3_nt: TGCGCCAGCAGCTTGTTCGCCAGGGAGAACACTGAAGCTTTCTTT; cdr3_aa: CASSLFARENTEAFF; d_call: .; j_call: TRBJ1-1; clone_size: .; v_call: TRBV5-1
cdr3_nt: TGTGCCATCAGTGAGGGGCGGACTAGCGACCAAGCAGAGACCCAGTACTTC; cdr3_aa: CAISEGRTSDQAETQYF; d_call: TRBD2; j_call: TRBJ2-5; clone_size: .; v_call: TRBV10-3
cdr3_nt: TGCGCCAGCAGCTTGTCCGGGACAGTCATAAAAACCCAGTACTTC; cdr3_aa: CASSLSGTVIKTQYF; d_call: TRBD1; j_call: TRBJ2-5; clone_size: .; v_call: TRBV5-1
cdr3_nt: TGTGCCAGCAGCTGGACAGGGTACAATGAGCAGTTCTTC; cdr3_aa: CASSWTGYNEQFF; d_call: TRBD1; j_call: TRBJ2-1; clone_size: .; v_call: TRBV7-9
cdr3_nt: TGTGCCAGCAGCTTCACTGGAAACACCATATATTTT; cdr3_aa: CASSFTGNTIYF; d_call: .; j_call: TRBJ1-3; clone_size: .; v_call: TRBV7-9
cdr3_nt: TGCGCCAGCAGCTCTAGGACTAGCGGGGTCTACAACGAGCAGTACTTC; cdr3_aa: CASSSRTSGVYNEQYF; d_call: TRBD2; j_call: TRBJ2-7; clone_size: .; v_call: TRBV5-1
cdr3_nt: TGTGCCCTTATGAAGGGACAGCCTAATTCACCCCTCCACTTT; cdr3_aa: CALMKGQPNSPLHF; d_call: TRBD1; j_call: TRBJ1-6; clone_size: few; v_call: TRBV2
cdr3_nt: TGTGCCAGTAGGATCCCGGGGAGTAACTATGGCTACACCTTC; cdr3_aa: CASRIPGSNYGYTF; d_call: .; j_call: TRBJ1-2; clone_size: .; v_call: TRBV19
cdr3_nt: TGTGCCATCATGAAGAATGAAAAACTGTTTTTT; cdr3_aa: CAIMKNEKLFF; d_call: .; j_call: TRBJ1-4; clone_size: .; v_call: TRBV12-3/TRBV12-4
cdr3_nt: TGTGCCAGCAGCCTAGAGGTCTCCGAGGAGTTCTTC; cdr3_aa: CASSLEVSEEFF; d_call: .; j_call: TRBJ2-1; clone_size: .; v_call: TRBV7-2